This paragraph reports one TCR beta chain. Libraries were prepared by immunoSEQ multiplex PCR; TCRdb keeps only in-frame clonotypes and omits some of them. This sample carries 95,000 to 110,000 clones, about three quarters of them seen once, and the ten largest clones take over 4%. The data are from a study of blood T cell repertoires in COVID-19. The junction had 9 bases not matched to a gene; V was cut back by 11 bases and J by 6 bases. The CDR3 extends over 13 amino acids. Germline V lookup: CDR1 SNHLY, CDR2 FYNNEI. The sequenced material came from peripheral blood. V gene TRBV2 combines with J gene TRBJ2-3; 9 bases fit TRBD1. This receptor was taken from a man between 65 and 80 years old with acute or convalescent COVID-19. The CDR3 region has the DNA TGTGCCTGGCGGACAGGGGAGCTGGATACGCAGTATTTT. Translating it yields CAWRTGELDTQYF. Complete variable domain (other parts from reference TRBV2 and TRBJ2-3): EPEVTQTPSHQVTQMGQEVILRCVPISNHLYFYWYRQILGQKVEFLVSFYNNEISEKSEIFDDQFSVERPDGSNFTLKIRSTKLEDSAMYFCAWRTGELDTQYFGPGTRLTVL.